This T cell receptor (beta chain) emerged from a study of response to subunit inactivated influenza vaccine. General study findings and limits: Only a handful of new T cells, the authors suggested, are recruited with each seasonal influenza vaccination.

TCRdb fed the RT-PCR reads into MiXCR, producing one record per CDR3 protein. The profile covers approximately 570,000 distinct CDR3 sequences, with 6.5% to 8% appearing a single time and roughly 13% taken by the ten largest. Ten or more counts support this clonotype. The antigen is unknown. The source of this sequence is a man aged 45 to 75 who received an inactivated influenza vaccine. The sample here was PBMCs from blood, taken around 25 months after vaccination.

The CDR3 nucleotides are TGCAGTGCTAGAGAGGTTAGGCGGGAGGAAACCGGGGAGCTGTTTTTT. Translating it yields CSAREVRREETGELFF. The chain employs TRBV20-1 and TRBJ2-2; 8 positions match TRBD2. Per germline, CDR1 DFQATT and CDR2 SNEGSKA (reference sequence). V shed 0 bases, J shed 5 bases, and the junction held 8 bases outside the gene matches. CDR3 length: 16 amino acids.